The next 17 T cell receptor beta chains were all read from a single sample in a study of PD-1 blockade in mismatch repair-deficient tumors. Measured with immunoSEQ multiplex PCR; TCRdb has only the in-frame clones, and not every one. The sample includes under 50,000 clones, more than 65% seen only once; the top ten take 3% to 4%. The input for sequencing was PBMCs, taken before pembrolizumab treatment. All receptors come from an adult with mismatch repair-deficient cancer.

The V and J genes are TRBV5-4 and TRBJ2-7; D is possibly TRBD1 (7 bases). Germline V CDR1 and CDR2: SGHNT, YYREEE (reference sequence). CDR3 length equals 16 residues. V dropped 4 bases and J dropped 2 bases, with 19 bases sitting between them. CDR3 sequence (DNA): TGTGCCAGCAGCCCCCTCCCGGCAGGGGGGACCTACGAGCAGTACTTC. It codes for CASSPLPAGGTYEQYF.

V usage is TRBV5-1 and J usage is TRBJ2-3; 11 bases map to TRBD2. The CDR3 is 16 amino acids. CDR1 and CDR2 (germline): SGHRS, YFSETQ. The trim removed 2 bases at V and 0 bases at J, leaving 2 bases unmatched. Written as DNA, the CDR3 is TGCGCCAGCAGCTTTTGGACTAGCGGGAGCACAGATACGCAGTATTTT. Its protein product is CASSFWTSGSTDTQYF. The variable domain in full, with the rest retrieved from reference TRBV5-1 and TRBJ2-3, is KAGVTQTPRYLIKTRGQQVTLSCSPISGHRSVSWYQQTPGQGLQFLFEYFSETQRNKGNFPGRFSGRQFSNSRSEMNVSTLELGDSALYLCASSFWTSGSTDTQYFGPGTRLTVL.

V is TRBV7-9 and J is TRBJ1-4; D possibly corresponds to TRBD1 (5 bases). Trimming removed 1 base from V and 8 bases from J, with 17 bases in between. The CDR3 loop spans 16 amino acids. Germline V lookup: CDR1 SEHNR, CDR2 FQNEAQ (reference sequence). CDR3 loop: CASSLGPGGGGEKLFF. The CDR3, as DNA: TGTGCCAGCAGCTTAGGGCCCGGGGGAGGCGGCGAAAAACTGTTTTTT.

The chain employs TRBV7-2 and TRBJ1-4; D perhaps matches TRBD1 (5 bases). The germline V gene encodes CDR1 SGHTA and CDR2 FQGNSA. The CDR3 totals 15 residues. The V gene lost 5 bases and the J gene lost 7 bases, with 17 bases spanning the gap. For the CDR3, the DNA is TGTGCCAGCAGCCGATCTGTTGGGGCGCTTGAAAAACTGTTTTTT. Residues: CASSRSVGALEKLFF.

V and J are TRBV5-1 and TRBJ1-1; D remains ambiguous. V shed 0 bases and J shed 1 base, with 7 bases lying between them. Germline V gives CDR1 SGHRS, CDR2 YFSETQ. This CDR3 has 14 residues. This CDR3 reads CASSLGAPNTEAFF. The CDR3 coding sequence is TGCGCCAGCAGCTTGGGGGCCCCGAACACTGAAGCTTTCTTT.

This clone occurred once. The chain carries TRBV20-1 and TRBJ1-1; D remains unclear. The CDR3 is 11 amino acids. In germline, CDR1 is DFQATT, CDR2 SNEGSKA (reference sequence). The DNA for the CDR3 is TGCAGCGTGTTGGGTAACACTGAAGCTTTCTTT. Its protein product is CSVLGNTEAFF.

V is TRBV27 and J is TRBJ2-7, with D tentatively TRBD2 (5 bases). The CDR3 extends over 15 amino acids. Germline values: CDR1 MNHEY, CDR2 SMNVEV (reference sequence). The ends were cut back, 2 bases at V and 3 bases at J, with 14 bases in the middle. In DNA, the CDR3 is TGTGCCAGCAGTTTAAGCGGAGGATTTCGCTACGAGCAGTACTTC. Translating gives CASSLSGGFRYEQYF.

This clone was found once. J is TRBJ2-7 and V is TRBV7-9; possible D gene TRBD1, 6 bases. Germline values: CDR1 SEHNR, CDR2 FQNEAQ (reference sequence). The V end lost 7 bases, the J end lost 4 bases, and 17 bases lay between the germline ends. The CDR3 length is 14 residues. The CDR3 region is CASTDSDKPYEQYF. In DNA form, the CDR3 reads TGTGCCAGCACGGACAGCGACAAACCTTACGAGCAGTACTTC.

The chain couples TRBV4-1 to TRBJ1-4; 10 bases are shared with TRBD1. In germline, CDR1 is MGHRA, CDR2 YSYEKL. The CDR3 runs 17 residues. V shed 3 bases, J shed 2 bases, and the junction held 6 bases outside the gene matches. The DNA of the CDR3 is TGCGCCAGCAGCCACATCGGGACAGGGGAGACTAATGAAAAACTGTTTTTT. Its translation is CASSHIGTGETNEKLFF.

This rearrangement joins TRBV7-2 to TRBJ2-7; tentatively, D is TRBD1 or TRBD2 (5 bases each). The CDR3 consists of 14 residues. Germline V gives CDR1 SGHTA, CDR2 FQGNSA. Trimming stripped 5 bases from V and 1 base from J, with 12 bases between. The CDR3, as DNA: TGTGCCAGCAGCCCCCGGGACGGATCCTACGAGCAGTACTTC. Protein sequence: CASSPRDGSYEQYF.

The chain combines TRBV6-1 with TRBJ2-7, with D perhaps matching TRBD2 (5 bases). V dropped 7 bases and J dropped 3 bases, with 10 bases sitting between them. Germline V lookup: CDR1 MNHNS, CDR2 SASEGT. This CDR3 is 12 amino acids long. The CDR3 region is CASKDAGYEQYF. CDR3 in DNA: TGTGCCAGCAAAGACGCGGGCTACGAGCAGTACTTC.

By frequency in the sample, this clone is medium-sized. This chain joins TRBV10-1 and TRBJ2-2, with 9 bases matching TRBD1. V gave up 6 bases and J gave up 5 bases; unmatched junction bases: 4. The CDR3 extends over 14 amino acids. CDR1 and CDR2 (germline): WNHNN, SYGVQD (reference sequence). The CDR3 DNA follows: TGCGCCAGCAGGGGGACAGGGAAAACCGGGGAGCTGTTTTTT. Translated: CASRGTGKTGELFF.

The chain couples TRBV5-1 to TRBJ1-1; 8 bases are a match to TRBD1. The V gene end was trimmed by 3 bases and the J gene end by 1 base; junction bases not matched to a gene: 2. Germline assignment: CDR1 SGHRS and CDR2 YFSETQ. The length of the CDR3 is 14 residues. This chain's CDR3 is CASSWTGRNTEAFF. In DNA form, the CDR3 reads TGCGCCAGCAGCTGGACAGGGAGGAACACTGAAGCTTTCTTT.

This chain links TRBV2 with TRBJ2-2, with TRBD1 identical over 7 bases. V shed 7 bases, J shed 1 base, and the junction held 3 bases outside the gene matches. Germline V CDR1 and CDR2: SNHLY, FYNNEI. This CDR3 spans 14 amino acids. The CDR3: CASTWDRNTGELFF. The CDR3, as DNA: TGTGCCAGCACCTGGGACAGGAACACCGGGGAGCTGTTTTTT. The whole variable domain, filled in from reference TRBV2 and TRBJ2-2, reads EPEVTQTPSHQVTQMGQEVILRCVPISNHLYFYWYRQILGQKVEFLVSFYNNEISEKSEIFDDQFSVERPDGSNFTLKIRSTKLEDSAMYFCASTWDRNTGELFFGEGSRLTVL.

In nucleotides, the CDR3 is TGTGCCAGCAGCGTCGGTGGGACTAGCGGGAACGAGCAGTACTTC. It codes for CASSVGGTSGNEQYF. The chain links TRBV9 to TRBJ2-7; 13 bases agree with TRBD2. The CDR3 spans 15 residues. Germline V lookup: CDR1 SGDLS, CDR2 YYNGEE. V lost 2 bases to trimming and J lost 5 bases; unmatched junction nucleotides: 4. The full variable domain, completed using reference TRBV9 and TRBJ2-7, is DSGVTQTPKHLITATGQRVTLRCSPRSGDLSVYWYQQSLDQGLQFLIQYYNGEERAKGNILERFSAQQFPDLHSELNLSSLELGDSALYFCASSVGGTSGNEQYFGPGTRLTVT.

V and J are TRBV2 and TRBJ1-5; D is uncertain. Trimming shortened V by 3 bases and J by 3 bases, and 9 bases separated the two germline ends. Germline lookup yields CDR1 SNHLY and CDR2 FYNNEI. The CDR3 contains 14 residues. CDR3 in DNA: TGTGCCAGCAGTGATGGGTTCACCAATCAGCCCCAGCATTTT. Translation: CASSDGFTNQPQHF.

The chain links TRBV5-6 to TRBJ1-1, with D hard to call. Germline CDR1 SGHDT, CDR2 YYEEEE. The CDR3 spans 14 residues. V was pared by 2 bases and J by 10 bases, with 18 bases between. CDR3 protein: CASSLLVEGRGAFF. Written as DNA, the CDR3 is TGTGCCAGCAGCTTATTAGTTGAGGGCCGGGGAGCTTTCTTT.